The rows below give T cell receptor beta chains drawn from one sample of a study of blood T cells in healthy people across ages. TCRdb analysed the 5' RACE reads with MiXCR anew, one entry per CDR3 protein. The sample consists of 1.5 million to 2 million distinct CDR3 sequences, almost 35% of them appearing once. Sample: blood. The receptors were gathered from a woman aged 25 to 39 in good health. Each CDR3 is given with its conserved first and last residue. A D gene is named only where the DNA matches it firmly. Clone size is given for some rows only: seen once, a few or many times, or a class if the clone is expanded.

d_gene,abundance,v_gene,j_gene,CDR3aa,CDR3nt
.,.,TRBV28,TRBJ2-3,CASSFRLIDTQYF,TGTGCCAGCAGTTTTCGACTCATAGATACGCAGTATTTT
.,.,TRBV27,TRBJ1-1,CASSLSGTSGNTEAFF,TGTGCCAGCAGTTTATCAGGGACTTCCGGGAACACTGAAGCTTTCTTT
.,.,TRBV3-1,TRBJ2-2,CASSHSDTRNTGELFF,TGTGCCAGCAGCCACTCCGACACAAGGAACACCGGGGAGCTGTTTTTT
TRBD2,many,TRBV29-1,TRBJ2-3,CISGRAEGADTQYF,TGCATTTCAGGGAGGGCGGAGGGTGCAGATACGCAGTATTTT
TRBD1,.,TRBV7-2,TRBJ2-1,CASSSRPGQLYNEQFF,TGTGCCAGCAGCTCGAGGCCGGGACAGCTATACAATGAGCAGTTCTTC
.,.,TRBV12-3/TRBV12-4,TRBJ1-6,CASSLRTLGSYNSPLHF,TGTGCCAGCAGTTTACGGACTTTGGGCTCCTATAATTCACCCCTCCACTTT
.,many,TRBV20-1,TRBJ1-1,CSAPHSGALRTEAFF,TGCAGTGCTCCCCACTCAGGGGCGCTGAGGACTGAAGCTTTCTTT
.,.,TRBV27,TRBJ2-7,CASSLKGLRYKQYF,TGTGCCAGCAGCCTGAAGGGGCTTAGGTACAAGCAGTACTTC
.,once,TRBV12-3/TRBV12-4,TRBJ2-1,CTSSYRVLYNEQFF,TGTACCAGCAGCTACAGGGTGTTATACAATGAGCAGTTCTTC
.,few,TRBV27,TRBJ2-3,CASSSLIGGKSDTQYF,TGTGCCAGCAGTTCCCTGATAGGGGGAAAATCAGATACGCAGTATTTT
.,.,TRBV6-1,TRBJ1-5,CASIMGIWVDQPQHF,TGTGCCAGCATTATGGGGATCTGGGTCGATCAGCCCCAGCATTTT
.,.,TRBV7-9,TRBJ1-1,CASSFGATGTEAFF,TGTGCCAGCAGCTTCGGGGCTACGGGCACTGAAGCTTTCTTT
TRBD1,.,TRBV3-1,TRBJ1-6,CASSHDSAGGGYSPLHF,TGTGCCAGCAGCCATGATTCGGCAGGGGGAGGATATTCACCCCTCCACTTT
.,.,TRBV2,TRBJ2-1,CASVIGSYNEQFF,TGTGCCAGCGTGATAGGCTCCTACAATGAGCAGTTCTTC
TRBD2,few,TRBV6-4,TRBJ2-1,CASVRTSGDGEQFF,TGTGCCAGCGTGAGGACTAGCGGGGATGGTGAGCAGTTCTTC
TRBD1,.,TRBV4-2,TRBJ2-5,CASSQAGPDRGFSETQYF,TGTGCCAGCAGCCAAGCGGGACCGGACAGGGGGTTCTCAGAGACCCAGTACTTC
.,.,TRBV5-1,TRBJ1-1,CASSLEVGLEAFF,TGCGCCAGCAGCTTGGAGGTGGGACTTGAAGCTTTCTTT
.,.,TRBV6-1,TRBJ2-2,CASMAANTGELFF,TGTGCCAGCATGGCGGCCAACACCGGGGAGCTGTTTTTT
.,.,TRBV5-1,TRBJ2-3,CAGKEGTDTQYF,TGCGCCGGCAAGGAGGGGACAGATACGCAGTATTTT
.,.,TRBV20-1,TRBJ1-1,CSASPHRTEAFF,TGCAGTGCCAGCCCCCACAGGACTGAAGCTTTCTTT
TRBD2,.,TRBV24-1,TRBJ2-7,CATSDSGSGRSYEQYF,TGTGCCACCAGTGATTCTGGTAGCGGGCGCTCCTACGAGCAGTACTTC
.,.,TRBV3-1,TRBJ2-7,CASSREYGEQYF,TGTGCCAGCAGCCGAGAGTACGGGGAGCAGTACTTC
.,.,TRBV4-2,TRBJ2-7,CASSQGVMPYEQYF,TGTGCCAGCAGCCAAGGGGTCATGCCCTACGAGCAGTACTTC
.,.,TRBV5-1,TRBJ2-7,CASSLKGDSQGEQYF,TGCGCCAGCAGCTTGAAGGGGGACTCTCAGGGCGAGCAGTACTTC
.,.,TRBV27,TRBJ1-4,CASSLTFLGATNEKLFF,TGTGCCAGCAGTTTAACCTTTTTGGGGGCAACTAATGAAAAACTGTTTTTT
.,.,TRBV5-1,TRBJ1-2,CASSSEGHPIPYGYTF,TGCGCCAGCAGCTCGGAGGGACACCCGATACCCTATGGCTACACCTTC
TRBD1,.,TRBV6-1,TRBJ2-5,CASSGRTDREDETQYF,TGTGCCAGCAGTGGCCGAACCGACAGGGAAGACGAGACCCAGTACTTC
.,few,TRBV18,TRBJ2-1,CASSPGGNNEQFF,TGTGCCAGCTCACCTGGCGGGAACAATGAGCAGTTCTTC
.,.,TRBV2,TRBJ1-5,CASVAGWGSNQPQHF,TGTGCCAGCGTGGCGGGGTGGGGGAGCAATCAGCCCCAGCATTTT
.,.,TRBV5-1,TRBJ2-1,CASSSQHNEQFF,TGCGCCAGCAGCTCACAGCACAATGAGCAGTTCTTC
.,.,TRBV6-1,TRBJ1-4,CASSRGGQTSNEKLFF,TGTGCCAGCAGTCGAGGAGGACAGACATCTAATGAAAAACTGTTTTTT
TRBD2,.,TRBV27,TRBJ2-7,CASSNRLAGGPREQYF,TGTGCCAGCAGTAATCGACTAGCGGGAGGGCCCCGCGAGCAGTACTTC
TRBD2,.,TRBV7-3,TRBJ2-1,CASSPLAGREEQFF,TGTGCCAGCAGCCCCCTGGCAGGGAGGGAGGAGCAGTTCTTC
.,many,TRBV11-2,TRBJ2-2,CASSPRDRNTGELFF,TGTGCCAGCAGCCCAAGAGATAGGAACACCGGGGAGCTGTTTTTT
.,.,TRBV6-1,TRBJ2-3,CASSEVFADTQYF,TGTGCCAGCAGTGAAGTTTTCGCAGATACGCAGTATTTT
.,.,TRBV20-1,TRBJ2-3,CSAGDRGTDTQYF,TGCAGTGCTGGAGATCGAGGCACAGATACGCAGTATTTT
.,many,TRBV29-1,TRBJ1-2,CSVEVRLNRYTF,TGCAGCGTTGAAGTGCGGCTCAATCGCTACACCTTC
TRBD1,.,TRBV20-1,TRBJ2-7,CSARGQGDLSEQYF,TGCAGTGCTAGAGGACAGGGTGACTTATCCGAGCAGTACTTC
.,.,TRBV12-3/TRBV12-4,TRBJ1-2,CASSPRGLGVNYGYTF,TGTGCCAGCAGTCCCCGGGGCCTAGGAGTTAACTATGGCTACACCTTC
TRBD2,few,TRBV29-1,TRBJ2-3,CSVVRAGGPDTQYF,TGCAGCGTTGTCCGGGCGGGAGGGCCGGACACGCAGTATTTT
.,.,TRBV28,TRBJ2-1,CASTSPRSRSYNEQFF,TGTGCCAGCACCTCGCCGAGGTCTAGATCGTACAATGAGCAGTTCTTC
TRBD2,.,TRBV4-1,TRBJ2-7,CASSVSGGASHEQYF,TGCGCCAGCTCTGTAAGCGGGGGGGCATCCCACGAGCAGTACTTC
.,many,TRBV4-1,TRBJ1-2,CASSQQPGLAGYTF,TGCGCCAGCAGCCAACAACCAGGGTTGGCCGGCTACACCTTC
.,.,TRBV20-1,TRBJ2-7,CSASLEQYF,TGCAGTGCTAGTCTCGAGCAGTACTTC
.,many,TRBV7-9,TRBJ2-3,CASSKWGDTQYF,TGTGCCAGCAGCAAGTGGGGGGATACGCAGTATTTT
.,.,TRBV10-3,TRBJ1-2,CAISVQGSGYTF,TGTGCCATCAGTGTTCAGGGGTCCGGCTACACCTTC
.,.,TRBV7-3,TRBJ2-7,CASSLTGEAHYEQYF,TGTGCCAGCAGCTTAACGGGGGAGGCCCACTACGAGCAGTACTTC
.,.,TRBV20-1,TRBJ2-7,CSARADSNSNEQYF,TGCAGTGCTAGAGCCGACTCCAATTCGAACGAGCAGTACTTC
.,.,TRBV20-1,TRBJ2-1,CSARASRGSYNEQFF,TGCAGTGCTAGGGCCTCTAGAGGCTCCTACAATGAGCAGTTCTTC
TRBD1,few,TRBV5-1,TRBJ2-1,CASSLGQGENEQFF,TGCGCCAGCAGCCTAGGACAGGGGGAGAATGAGCAGTTCTTC
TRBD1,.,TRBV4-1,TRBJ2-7,CASSQGNVLDRGGFPYEQYF,TGCGCCAGCAGCCAAGGAAACGTATTAGACAGGGGGGGGTTCCCCTACGAGCAGTACTTC
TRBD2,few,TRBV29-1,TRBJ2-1,CSVGRLAGIYEQFF,TGCAGCGTAGGAAGGCTAGCGGGAATCTATGAGCAGTTCTTC
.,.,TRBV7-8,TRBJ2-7,CASSLTGVGEQYF,TGTGCCAGCAGCTTAACGGGAGTCGGTGAGCAGTACTTC
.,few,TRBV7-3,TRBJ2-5,CANSRSGAETQYF,TGTGCCAACAGCCGATCCGGGGCGGAGACCCAGTACTTC